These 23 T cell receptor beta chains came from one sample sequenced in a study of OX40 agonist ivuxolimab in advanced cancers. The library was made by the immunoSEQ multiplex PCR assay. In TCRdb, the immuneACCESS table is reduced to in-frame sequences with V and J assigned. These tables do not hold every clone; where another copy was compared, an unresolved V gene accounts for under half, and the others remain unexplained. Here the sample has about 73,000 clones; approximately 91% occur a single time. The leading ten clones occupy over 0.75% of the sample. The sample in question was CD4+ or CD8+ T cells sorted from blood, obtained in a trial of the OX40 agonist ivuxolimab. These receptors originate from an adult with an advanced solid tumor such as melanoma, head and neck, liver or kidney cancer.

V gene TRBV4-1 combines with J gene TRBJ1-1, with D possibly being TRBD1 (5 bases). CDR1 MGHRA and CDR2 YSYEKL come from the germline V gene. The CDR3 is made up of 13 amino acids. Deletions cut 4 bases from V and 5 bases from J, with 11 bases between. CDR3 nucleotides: TGCGCCAGCAGCCTGACGGGGCAAACTGAAGCTTTCTTT. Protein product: CASSLTGQTEAFF.

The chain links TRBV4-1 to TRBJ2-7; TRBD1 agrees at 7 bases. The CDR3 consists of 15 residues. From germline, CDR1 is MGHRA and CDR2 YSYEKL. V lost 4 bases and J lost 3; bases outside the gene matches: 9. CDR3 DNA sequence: TGCGCCAGCAGCCGGAGTCAGGGGGTGCTCTACGAGCAGTACTTC. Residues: CASSRSQGVLYEQYF.

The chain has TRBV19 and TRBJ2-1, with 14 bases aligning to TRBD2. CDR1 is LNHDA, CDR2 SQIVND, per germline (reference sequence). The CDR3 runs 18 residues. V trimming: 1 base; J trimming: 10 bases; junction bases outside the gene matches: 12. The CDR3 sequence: CASSIVPGLAGGQREQFF. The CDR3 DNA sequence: TGTGCCAGTAGTATAGTCCCAGGACTAGCGGGGGGCCAAAGGGAGCAGTTCTTC.

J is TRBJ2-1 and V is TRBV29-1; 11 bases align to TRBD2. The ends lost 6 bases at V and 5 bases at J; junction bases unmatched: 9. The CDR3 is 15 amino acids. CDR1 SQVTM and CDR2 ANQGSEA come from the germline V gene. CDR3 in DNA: TGCAGCGTCCTGGGACTAGCGGAAAAAGACAATGAGCAGTTCTTC. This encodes CSVLGLAEKDNEQFF.

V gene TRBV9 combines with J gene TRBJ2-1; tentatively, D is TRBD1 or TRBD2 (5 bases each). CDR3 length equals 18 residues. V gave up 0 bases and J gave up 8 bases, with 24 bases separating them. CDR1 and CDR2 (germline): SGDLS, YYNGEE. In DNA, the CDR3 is TGTGCCAGCAGCGTAGGGTCCGGGGCCCGCCTGATTACGGATGAGCAGTTCTTC. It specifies CASSVGSGARLITDEQFF.

The CDR3 spells CASSQVMGGHEQFF. Here the CDR3 DNA reads TGCGCCAGCAGCCAAGTTATGGGGGGCCATGAGCAGTTCTTC. The chain is built from TRBV4-1 and TRBJ2-1; D is tentatively TRBD1 or TRBD2 (6 bases each). Trimming pared 1 base from V and 8 bases from J, leaving 12 bases between. This CDR3 comprises 14 residues. Germline V gives CDR1 MGHRA, CDR2 YSYEKL.

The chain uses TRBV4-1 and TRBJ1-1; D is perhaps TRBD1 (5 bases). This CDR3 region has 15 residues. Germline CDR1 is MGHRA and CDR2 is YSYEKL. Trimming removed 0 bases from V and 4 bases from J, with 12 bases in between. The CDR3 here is CASSQDFGGGTEAFF. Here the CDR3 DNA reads TGCGCCAGCAGCCAAGATTTCGGGGGTGGCACTGAAGCTTTCTTT.

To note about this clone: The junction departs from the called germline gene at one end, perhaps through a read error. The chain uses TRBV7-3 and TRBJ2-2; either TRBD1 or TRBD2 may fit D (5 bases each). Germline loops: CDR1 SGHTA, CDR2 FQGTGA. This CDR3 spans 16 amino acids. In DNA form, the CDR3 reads TGTGCCAGCAGCCTAACCGGGACCACTAACACCGGGGAGCTGTTTTTT. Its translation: CASSLTGTTNTGELFF.

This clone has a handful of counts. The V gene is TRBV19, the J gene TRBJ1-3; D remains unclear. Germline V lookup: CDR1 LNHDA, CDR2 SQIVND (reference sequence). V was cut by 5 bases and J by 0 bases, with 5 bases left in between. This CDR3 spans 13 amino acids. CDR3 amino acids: CASSFRSGNTIYF. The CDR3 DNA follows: TGTGCCAGTAGTTTTCGCTCTGGAAACACCATATATTTT.

For the CDR3, the DNA is TGCGCCAGCAGCTTGGGGGTGGAGACCCAGTACTTC. Its protein product is CASSLGVETQYF. The chain carries TRBV5-1 and TRBJ2-5; D call uncertain. From germline, CDR1 is SGHRS and CDR2 YFSETQ. CDR3 size: 12 residues. Deletions cut 0 bases from V and 5 bases from J, with 5 bases between.

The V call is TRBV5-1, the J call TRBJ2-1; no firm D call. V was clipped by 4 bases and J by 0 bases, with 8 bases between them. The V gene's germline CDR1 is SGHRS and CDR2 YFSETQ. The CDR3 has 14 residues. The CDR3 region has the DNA TGCGCCAGCAGCGCGGTTTTCTCCTACAATGAGCAGTTCTTC. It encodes CASSAVFSYNEQFF.

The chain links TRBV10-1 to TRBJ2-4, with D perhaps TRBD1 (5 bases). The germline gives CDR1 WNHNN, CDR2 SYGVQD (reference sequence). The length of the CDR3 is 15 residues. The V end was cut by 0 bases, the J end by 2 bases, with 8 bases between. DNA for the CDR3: TGCGCCAGCAGTGAGTCGGCAGGGACCAAAAACATTCAGTACTTC. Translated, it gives CASSESAGTKNIQYF.

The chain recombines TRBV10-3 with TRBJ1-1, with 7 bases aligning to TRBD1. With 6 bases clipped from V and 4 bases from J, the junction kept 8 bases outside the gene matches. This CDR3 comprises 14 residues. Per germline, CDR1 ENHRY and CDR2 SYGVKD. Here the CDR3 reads CAIRGTGEATEAFF. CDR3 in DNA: TGTGCCATCAGGGGAACAGGGGAGGCCACTGAAGCTTTCTTT.

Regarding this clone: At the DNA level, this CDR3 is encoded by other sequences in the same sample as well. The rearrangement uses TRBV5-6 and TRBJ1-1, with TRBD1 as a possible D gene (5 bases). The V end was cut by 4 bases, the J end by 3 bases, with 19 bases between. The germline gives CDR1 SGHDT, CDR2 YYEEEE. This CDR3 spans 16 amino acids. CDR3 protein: CASSTGYGGRDTEAFF. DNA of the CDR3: TGTGCCAGCAGCACGGGGTACGGGGGACGGGACACTGAAGCTTTCTTT.

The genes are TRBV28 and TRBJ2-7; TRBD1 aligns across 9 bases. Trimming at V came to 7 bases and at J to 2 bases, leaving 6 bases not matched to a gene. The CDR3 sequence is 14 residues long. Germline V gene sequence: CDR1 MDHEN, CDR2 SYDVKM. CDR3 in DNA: TGTGCCAGCACCGCGGACAGGGGTCCCTACGAGCAGTACTTC. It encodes CASTADRGPYEQYF.

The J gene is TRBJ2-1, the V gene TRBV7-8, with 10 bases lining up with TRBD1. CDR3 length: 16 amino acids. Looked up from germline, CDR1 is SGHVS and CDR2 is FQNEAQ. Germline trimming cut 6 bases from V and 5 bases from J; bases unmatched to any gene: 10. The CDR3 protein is CASRPPGTGEHNEQFF. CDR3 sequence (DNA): TGTGCCAGCAGACCACCCGGGACAGGGGAACACAATGAGCAGTTCTTC.

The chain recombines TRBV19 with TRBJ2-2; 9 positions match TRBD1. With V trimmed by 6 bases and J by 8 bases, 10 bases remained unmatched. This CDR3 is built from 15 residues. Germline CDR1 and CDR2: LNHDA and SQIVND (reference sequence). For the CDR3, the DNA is TGTGCCAGTAGCGGCCAACAGGGGGCCGGAGGGGAGCTGTTTTTT. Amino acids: CASSGQQGAGGELFF.

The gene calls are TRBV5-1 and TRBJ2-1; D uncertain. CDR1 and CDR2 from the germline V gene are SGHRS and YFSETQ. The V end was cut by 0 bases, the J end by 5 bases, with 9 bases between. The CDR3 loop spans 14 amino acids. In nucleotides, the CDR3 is TGCGCCAGCAGCTTGGGGCTCTGGGACAATGAGCAGTTCTTC. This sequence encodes CASSLGLWDNEQFF.

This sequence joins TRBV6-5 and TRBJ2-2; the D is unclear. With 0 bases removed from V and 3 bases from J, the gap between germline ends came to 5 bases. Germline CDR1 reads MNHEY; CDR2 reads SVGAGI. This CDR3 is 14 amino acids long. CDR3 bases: TGTGCCAGCAGTTACTCGCCGTACACCGGGGAGCTGTTTTTT. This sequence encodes CASSYSPYTGELFF.

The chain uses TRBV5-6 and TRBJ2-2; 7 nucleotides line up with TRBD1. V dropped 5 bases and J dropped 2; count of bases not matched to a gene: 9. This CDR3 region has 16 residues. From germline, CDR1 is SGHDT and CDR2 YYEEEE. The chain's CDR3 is CASSRGDSGNTGELFF. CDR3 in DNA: TGTGCCAGCAGTCGTGGGGACAGCGGAAACACCGGGGAGCTGTTTTTT.

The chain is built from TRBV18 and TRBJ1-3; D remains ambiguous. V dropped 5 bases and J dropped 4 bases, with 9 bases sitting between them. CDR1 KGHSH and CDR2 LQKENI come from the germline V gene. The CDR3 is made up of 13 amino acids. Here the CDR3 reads CASSDRFGNTIYF. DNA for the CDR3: TGTGCCAGCTCAGATCGGTTCGGAAACACCATATATTTT.

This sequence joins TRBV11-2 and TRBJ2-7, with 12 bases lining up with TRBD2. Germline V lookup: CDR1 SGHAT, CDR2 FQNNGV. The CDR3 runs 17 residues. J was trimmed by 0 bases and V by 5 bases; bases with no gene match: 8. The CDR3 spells CASSTGTSGYSSYEQYF. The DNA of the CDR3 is TGTGCCAGCAGCACAGGGACTAGCGGGTATTCCTCCTACGAGCAGTACTTC.

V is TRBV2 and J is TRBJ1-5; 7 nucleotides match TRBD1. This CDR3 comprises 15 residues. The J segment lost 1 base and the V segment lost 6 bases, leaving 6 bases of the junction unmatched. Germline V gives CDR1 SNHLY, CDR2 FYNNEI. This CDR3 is CASSRTGDSNQPQHF. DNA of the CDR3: TGTGCCAGCAGCCGTACAGGGGACAGCAATCAGCCCCAGCATTTT. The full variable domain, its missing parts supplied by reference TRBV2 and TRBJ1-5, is EPEVTQTPSHQVTQMGQEVILRCVPISNHLYFYWYRQILGQKVEFLVSFYNNEISEKSEIFDDQFSVERPDGSNFTLKIRSTKLEDSAMYFCASSRTGDSNQPQHFGDGTRLSIL.